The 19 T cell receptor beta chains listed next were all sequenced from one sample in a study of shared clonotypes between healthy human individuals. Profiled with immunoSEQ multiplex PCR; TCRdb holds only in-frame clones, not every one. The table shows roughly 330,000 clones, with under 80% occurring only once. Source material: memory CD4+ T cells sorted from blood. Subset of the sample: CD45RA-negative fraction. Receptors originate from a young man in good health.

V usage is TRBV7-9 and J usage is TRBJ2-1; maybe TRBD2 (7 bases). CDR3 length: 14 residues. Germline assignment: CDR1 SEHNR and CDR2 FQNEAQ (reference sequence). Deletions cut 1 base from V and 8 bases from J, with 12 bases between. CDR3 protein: CASSLEAGAYEQFF. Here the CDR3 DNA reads TGTGCCAGCAGCTTAGAGGCGGGGGCGTATGAGCAGTTCTTC.

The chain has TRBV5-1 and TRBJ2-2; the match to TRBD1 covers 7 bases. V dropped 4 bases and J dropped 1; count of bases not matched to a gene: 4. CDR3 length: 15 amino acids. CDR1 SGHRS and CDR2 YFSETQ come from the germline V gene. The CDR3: CASSPQGRNTGELFF. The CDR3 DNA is TGCGCCAGCAGCCCACAGGGGCGGAACACCGGGGAGCTGTTTTTT.

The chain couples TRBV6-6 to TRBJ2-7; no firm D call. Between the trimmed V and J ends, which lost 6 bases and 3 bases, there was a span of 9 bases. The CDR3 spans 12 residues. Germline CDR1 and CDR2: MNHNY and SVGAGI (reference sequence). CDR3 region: CASSPTLYEQYF. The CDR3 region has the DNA TGTGCCAGCAGCCCAACGCTCTACGAGCAGTACTTC.

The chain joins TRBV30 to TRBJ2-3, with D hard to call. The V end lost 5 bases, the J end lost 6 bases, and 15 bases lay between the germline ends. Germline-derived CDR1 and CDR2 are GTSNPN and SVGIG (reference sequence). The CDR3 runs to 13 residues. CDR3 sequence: CAWETRLGDTQYF. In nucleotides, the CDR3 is TGTGCCTGGGAGACAAGATTGGGCGATACGCAGTATTTT.

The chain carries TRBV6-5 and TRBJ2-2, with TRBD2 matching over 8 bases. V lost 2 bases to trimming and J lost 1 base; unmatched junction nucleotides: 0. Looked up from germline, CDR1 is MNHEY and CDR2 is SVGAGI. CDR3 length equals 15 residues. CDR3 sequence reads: CASSYTSGNTGELFF. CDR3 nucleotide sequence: TGTGCCAGCAGTTACACTAGCGGGAACACCGGGGAGCTGTTTTTT.

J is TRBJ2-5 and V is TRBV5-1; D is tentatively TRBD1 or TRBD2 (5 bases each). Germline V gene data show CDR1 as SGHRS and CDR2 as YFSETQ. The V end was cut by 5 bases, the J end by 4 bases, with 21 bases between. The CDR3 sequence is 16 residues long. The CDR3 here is CASSRDTRGSLETQYF. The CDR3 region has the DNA TGCGCCAGCAGTCGCGATACTAGGGGATCGCTAGAGACCCAGTACTTC.

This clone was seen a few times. The DNA for the CDR3 is TGTGCCAGCAGCTTAGGGGGGGCGTCCCCTTACGAGCAGTACTTC. Translation gives CASSLGGASPYEQYF. The chain joins TRBV7-9 to TRBJ2-7; D possibly uses TRBD1 or TRBD2 (6 bases each). V shed 1 base and J shed 4 bases, with 14 bases lying between them. The germline gives CDR1 SEHNR, CDR2 FQNEAQ (reference sequence). The CDR3 has 15 residues.

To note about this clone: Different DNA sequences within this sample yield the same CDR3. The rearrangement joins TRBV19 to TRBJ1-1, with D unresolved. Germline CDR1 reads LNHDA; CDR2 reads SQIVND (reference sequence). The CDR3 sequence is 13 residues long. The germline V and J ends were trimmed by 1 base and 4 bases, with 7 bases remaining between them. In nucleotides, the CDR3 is TGTGCCAGTAGTATAGGGGGAGGCACTGAAGCTTTCTTT. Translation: CASSIGGGTEAFF.

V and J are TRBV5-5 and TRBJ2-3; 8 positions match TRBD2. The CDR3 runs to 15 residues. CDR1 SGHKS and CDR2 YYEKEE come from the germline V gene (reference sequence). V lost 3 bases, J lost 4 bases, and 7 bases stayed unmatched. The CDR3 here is CASSWRSGAADTQYF. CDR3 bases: TGTGCCAGCAGCTGGCGTAGCGGGGCAGCAGATACGCAGTATTTT. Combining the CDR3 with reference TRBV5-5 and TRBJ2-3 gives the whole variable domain DAGVTQSPTHLIKTRGQQVTLRCSPISGHKSVSWYQQVLGQGPQFIFQYYEKEERGRGNFPDRFSARQFPNYSSELNVNALLLGDSALYLCASSWRSGAADTQYFGPGTRLTVL.

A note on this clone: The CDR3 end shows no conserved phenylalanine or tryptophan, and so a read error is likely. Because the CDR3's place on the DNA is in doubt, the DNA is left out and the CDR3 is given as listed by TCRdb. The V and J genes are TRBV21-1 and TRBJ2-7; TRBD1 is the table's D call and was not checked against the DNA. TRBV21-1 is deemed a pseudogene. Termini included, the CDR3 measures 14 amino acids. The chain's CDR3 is CASSKKVISAGVHS.

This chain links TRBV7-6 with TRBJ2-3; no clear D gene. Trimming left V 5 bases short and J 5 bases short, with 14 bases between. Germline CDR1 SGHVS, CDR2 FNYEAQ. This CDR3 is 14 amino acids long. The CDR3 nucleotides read TGTGCCAGCAGCCGACAAGGACGGCAAGATACGCAGTATTTT. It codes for CASSRQGRQDTQYF.

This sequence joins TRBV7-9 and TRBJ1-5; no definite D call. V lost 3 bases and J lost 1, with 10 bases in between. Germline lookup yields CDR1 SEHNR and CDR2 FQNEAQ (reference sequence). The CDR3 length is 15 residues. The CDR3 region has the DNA TGTGCCAGCAGCTTGGTACTAGGGAGCAATCAGCCCCAGCATTTT. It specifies CASSLVLGSNQPQHF.

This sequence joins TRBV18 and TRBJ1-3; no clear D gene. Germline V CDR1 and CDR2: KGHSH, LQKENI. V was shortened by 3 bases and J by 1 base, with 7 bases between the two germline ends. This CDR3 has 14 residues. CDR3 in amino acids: CASSPPRSGNTIYF. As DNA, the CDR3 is TGTGCCAGCTCACCCCCCCGATCTGGAAACACCATATATTTT.

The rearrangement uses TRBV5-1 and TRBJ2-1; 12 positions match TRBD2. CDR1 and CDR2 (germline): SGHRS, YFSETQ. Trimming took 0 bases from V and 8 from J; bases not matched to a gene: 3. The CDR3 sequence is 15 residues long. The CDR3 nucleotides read TGCGCCAGCAGCTTGGAACTAGCGGGAGGCTATGAGCAGTTCTTC. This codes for CASSLELAGGYEQFF.

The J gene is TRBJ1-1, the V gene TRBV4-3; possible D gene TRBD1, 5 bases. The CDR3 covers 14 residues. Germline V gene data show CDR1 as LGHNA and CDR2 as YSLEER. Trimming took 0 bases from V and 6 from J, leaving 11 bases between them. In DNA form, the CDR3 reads TGCGCCAGCAGCCAAGATCCCAGGGCGGCTGAAGCTTTCTTT. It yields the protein CASSQDPRAAEAFF.

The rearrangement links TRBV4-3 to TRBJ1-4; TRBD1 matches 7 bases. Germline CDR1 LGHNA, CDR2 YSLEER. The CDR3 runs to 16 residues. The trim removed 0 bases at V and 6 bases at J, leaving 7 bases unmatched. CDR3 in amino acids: CASSQDAQGLDEKLFF. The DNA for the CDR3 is TGCGCCAGCAGCCAAGACGCACAGGGGTTAGATGAAAAACTGTTTTTT.

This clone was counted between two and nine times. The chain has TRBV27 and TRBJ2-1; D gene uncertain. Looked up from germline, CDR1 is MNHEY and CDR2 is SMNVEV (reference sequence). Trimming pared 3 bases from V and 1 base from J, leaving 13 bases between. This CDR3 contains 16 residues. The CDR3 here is CASSFQRPPSYNEQFF. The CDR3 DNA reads TGTGCCAGCAGTTTTCAAAGACCCCCATCCTACAATGAGCAGTTCTTC.

The CDR3 coding sequence is TGTGCCAGCAGCCTGGGGGCGGGAGGGACGGCCTACAATGAGCAGTTCTTC. Residues: CASSLGAGGTAYNEQFF. The rearrangement links TRBV5-4 to TRBJ2-1; 9 bases line up with TRBD2. Germline assignment: CDR1 SGHNT and CDR2 YYREEE (reference sequence). The CDR3 runs to 17 residues. Trimming took 4 bases from V and 2 from J; bases not matched to a gene: 10. The full variable domain, completed using reference TRBV5-4 and TRBJ2-1, is ETGVTQSPTHLIKTRGQQVTLRCSSQSGHNTVSWYQQALGQGPQFIFQYYREEENGRGNFPPRFSGLQFPNYSSELNVNALELDDSALYLCASSLGAGGTAYNEQFFGPGTRLTVL.

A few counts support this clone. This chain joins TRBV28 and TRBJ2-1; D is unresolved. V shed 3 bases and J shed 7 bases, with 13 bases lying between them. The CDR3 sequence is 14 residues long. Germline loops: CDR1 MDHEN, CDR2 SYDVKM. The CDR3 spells CASSLMLGQNEQFF. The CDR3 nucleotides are TGTGCCAGCAGTTTGATGCTAGGTCAGAATGAGCAGTTCTTC. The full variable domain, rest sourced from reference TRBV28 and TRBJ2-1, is DVKVTQSSRYLVKRTGEKVFLECVQDMDHENMFWYRQDPGLGLRLIYFSYDVKMKEKGDIPEGYSVSREKKERFSLILESASTNQTSMYLCASSLMLGQNEQFFGPGTRLTVL.